Each of the 10 T cell receptor beta chains below was sequenced from the same sample in a study of T cells in Graves' hyperthyroidism and ophthalmopathy. The CDR3 regions of TCR beta were amplified from RNA transcripts. The HTBI primer set served for first-round RT-PCR of the TCR CDR3. In TCRdb, the multiplex PCR reads were re-called with MiXCR into one record per CDR3 protein. Of about 380,000 distinct CDR3 sequences listed, approximately 15% were seen once; the top ten hold approximately 11%. Material: blood. The receptor source for this set is a woman aged 55-69 years with Graves' hyperthyroidism.

This clonotype occurred many times. The chain couples TRBV5-1 to TRBJ2-3; no firm D call. Trimming took 4 bases from V and 4 from J, leaving 22 bases between them. There are 17 residues in the CDR3. Germline loops: CDR1 SGHRS, CDR2 YFSETQ. CDR3 region: CASSPEGAGPRSDTQYF. The CDR3 DNA reads as TGCGCCAGCAGCCCCGAAGGAGCAGGCCCGCGATCAGATACGCAGTATTTT.

Comments on this clonotype: A much more abundant neighbour one base away suggests this may be a read error. V usage is TRBV18 and J usage is TRBJ2-3; D might be TRBD2 (5 bases). This CDR3 comprises 13 residues. Germline assignment: CDR1 KGHSH and CDR2 LQKENI. The CDR3 is CTSSPGVGDTQYF. CDR3 in DNA: TGTACCAGCTCACCCGGGGTAGGAGATACGCAGTATTTT. The entire variable domain, with the rest obtained from reference TRBV18 and TRBJ2-3, is as follows: NAGVMQNPRHLVRRRGQEARLRCSPMKGHSHVYWYRQLPEEGLKFMVYLQKENIIDESGMPKERFSAEFPKEGPSILRIQQVVRGDSAAYFCTSSPGVGDTQYFGPGTRLTVL.

This clonotype has a count of ten or more. The chain links TRBV19 to TRBJ2-5, with D tentatively TRBD2 (6 bases). Germline CDR1 and CDR2: LNHDA and SQIVND (reference sequence). V was clipped by 3 bases and J by 3 bases, with 14 bases between them. CDR3 length equals 15 residues. CDR3 nucleotides: TGTGCCAGTAGTATTGCGGGCCCGGGGGAAGAGACCCAGTACTTC. It codes for CASSIAGPGEETQYF.

The chain employs TRBV7-6 and TRBJ1-5, with 9 bases identical to TRBD1. Germline assignment: CDR1 SGHVS and CDR2 FNYEAQ. This CDR3 region has 15 residues. Trimming took 3 bases from V and 5 from J; bases not matched to a gene: 5. The CDR3 DNA reads TGTGCCAGCAGCTTCGGACAGGGGTTTGATCAGCCCCAGCATTTT. Its translation: CASSFGQGFDQPQHF.

This clonotype was recorded a few times. It may be a read error: a sequence one base away is much more abundant. The chain links TRBV6-6 to TRBJ2-2, with a possible D match to TRBD2 (6 bases). The CDR3 has 20 residues. Germline V lookup: CDR1 MNHNY, CDR2 SVGAGI (reference sequence). V was trimmed by 0 bases and J by 0 bases, leaving 20 bases between them. This chain's CDR3 is CASSYSPPSLASSNTGELFF. CDR3 nucleotide sequence: TGTGCCAGCAGTTACTCACCCCCTAGTCTAGCGTCCTCGAACACCGGGGAGCTGTTTTTT.

This clonotype was observed many times. The V call is TRBV12-3 or TRBV12-4, the J call TRBJ1-5, with 7 bases that match TRBD1. This CDR3 region has 16 residues. V was clipped by 5 bases and J by 4 bases; unmatched bases: 11. CDR3 bases: TGTGCCAGCAGTAGGGATGAAGGGACAGTTAATCAGCCCCAGCATTTT. It translates to CASSRDEGTVNQPQHF.

The chain carries TRBV11-2 and TRBJ2-1, with 11 bases lining up with TRBD2. The CDR3 extends over 15 amino acids. After removal of 5 bases from V and 6 bases from J, the junction contained 6 bases not matched to a gene. The germline V gene has CDR1 SGHAT and CDR2 FQNNGV. The DNA for the CDR3 is TGTGCCAGCAGCCCCCTTAGCGGGAGGGGCAATGAGCAGTTCTTC. Amino acid sequence: CASSPLSGRGNEQFF.

The V gene is TRBV11-2, the J gene TRBJ2-2, with 11 bases that match TRBD2. Looked up from germline, CDR1 is SGHAT and CDR2 is FQNNGV. The CDR3 contains 14 residues. J lost 7 bases, V lost 8 bases, and 6 bases had no gene match. DNA for the CDR3: TGTGCCAGCTGTAGCGGGAGGGCCATCGGGGAGCTGTTTTTT. Protein sequence: CASCSGRAIGELFF.

V and J are TRBV20-1 and TRBJ1-2; D is ambiguous. Trimming took 0 bases from V and 4 from J, leaving 15 bases between them. The CDR3 is 15 amino acids. Germline-derived CDR1 and CDR2 are DFQATT and SNEGSKA (reference sequence). CDR3 amino acids: CSARDRPNPPYGYTF. DNA of the CDR3: TGCAGTGCTAGAGATCGGCCCAACCCCCCCTATGGCTACACCTTC.

This clonotype appeared a few times. One end of the junction does not line up with germline, which may come from a read error. This chain links TRBV5-1 with TRBJ2-1; 10 bases align to TRBD2. Looked up from germline, CDR1 is SGHRS and CDR2 is YFSETQ. The CDR3 sequence is 15 residues long. DNA for the CDR3: TGTGCCAGCAGCTTGCGGACTAGCGGTAACAATGAGCAGTTCTTC. Translated: CASSLRTSGNNEQFF.